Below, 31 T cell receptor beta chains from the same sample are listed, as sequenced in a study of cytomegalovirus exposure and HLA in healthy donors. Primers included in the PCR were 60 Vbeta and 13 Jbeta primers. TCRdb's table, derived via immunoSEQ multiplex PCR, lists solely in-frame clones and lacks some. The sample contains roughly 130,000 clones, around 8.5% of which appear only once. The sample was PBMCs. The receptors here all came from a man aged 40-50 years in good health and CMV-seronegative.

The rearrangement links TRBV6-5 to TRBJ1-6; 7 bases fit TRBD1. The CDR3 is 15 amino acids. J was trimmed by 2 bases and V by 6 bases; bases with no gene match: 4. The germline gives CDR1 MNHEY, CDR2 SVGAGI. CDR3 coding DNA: TGTGCCAGCAGGAGTGGGACAGCCTATAATTCACCCCTCCACTTT. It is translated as CASRSGTAYNSPLHF.

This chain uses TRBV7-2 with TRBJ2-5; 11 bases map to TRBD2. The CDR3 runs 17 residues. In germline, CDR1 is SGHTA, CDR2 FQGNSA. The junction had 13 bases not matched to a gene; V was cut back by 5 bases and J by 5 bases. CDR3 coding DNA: TGTGCCAGCAGCCCGGGTAGGACTAGCGGGTATAGGGAGACCCAGTACTTC. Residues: CASSPGRTSGYRETQYF.

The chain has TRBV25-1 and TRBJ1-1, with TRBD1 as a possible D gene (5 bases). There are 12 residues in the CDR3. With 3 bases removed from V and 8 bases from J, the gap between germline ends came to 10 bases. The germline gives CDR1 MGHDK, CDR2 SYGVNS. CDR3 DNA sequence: TGTGCCAGCAGTGATGGAGGGGACGAAGCTTTCTTT. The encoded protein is CASSDGGDEAFF.

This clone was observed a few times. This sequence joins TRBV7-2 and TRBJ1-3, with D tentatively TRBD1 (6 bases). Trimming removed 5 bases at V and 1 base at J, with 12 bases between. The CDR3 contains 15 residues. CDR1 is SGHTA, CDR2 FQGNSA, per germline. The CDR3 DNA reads TGTGCCAGCAGCCTAGGGGGGGAATCTGGAAACACCATATATTTT. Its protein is CASSLGGESGNTIYF. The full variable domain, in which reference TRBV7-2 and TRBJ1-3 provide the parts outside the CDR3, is GAGVSQSPSNKVTEKGKDVELRCDPISGHTALYWYRQSLGQGLEFLIYFQGNSAPDKSGLPSDRFSAERTGGSVSTLTIQRTQQEDSAVYLCASSLGGESGNTIYFGEGSWLTVV.

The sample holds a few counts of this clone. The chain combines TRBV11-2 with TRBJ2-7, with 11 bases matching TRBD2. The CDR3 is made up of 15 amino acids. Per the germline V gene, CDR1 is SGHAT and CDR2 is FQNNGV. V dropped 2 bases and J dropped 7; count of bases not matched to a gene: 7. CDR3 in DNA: TGTGCCAGCAGCTTATACACTAGCGGGGGAGTGGAGCAGTACTTC. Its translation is CASSLYTSGGVEQYF.

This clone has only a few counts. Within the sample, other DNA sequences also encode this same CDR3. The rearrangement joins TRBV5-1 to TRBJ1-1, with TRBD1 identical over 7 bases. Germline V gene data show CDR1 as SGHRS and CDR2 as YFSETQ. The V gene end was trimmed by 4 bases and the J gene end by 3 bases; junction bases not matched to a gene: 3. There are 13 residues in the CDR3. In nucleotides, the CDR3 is TGCGCCAGCAGCCCAACAGGGGACACTGAAGCTTTCTTT. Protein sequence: CASSPTGDTEAFF.

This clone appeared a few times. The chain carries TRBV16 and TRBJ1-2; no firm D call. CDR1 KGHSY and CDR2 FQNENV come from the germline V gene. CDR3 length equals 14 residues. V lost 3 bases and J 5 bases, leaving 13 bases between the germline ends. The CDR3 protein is CASSQLSEVYGYTF. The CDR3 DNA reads TGTGCCAGCAGCCAGCTCTCGGAGGTTTATGGCTACACCTTC.

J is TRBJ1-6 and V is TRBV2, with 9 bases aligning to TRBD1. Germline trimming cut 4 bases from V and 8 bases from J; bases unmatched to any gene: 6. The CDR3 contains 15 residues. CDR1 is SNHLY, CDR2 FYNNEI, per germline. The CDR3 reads CASSGTGTGYSPLHF. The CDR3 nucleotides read TGTGCCAGCAGTGGAACCGGGACAGGGTATTCACCCCTCCACTTT.

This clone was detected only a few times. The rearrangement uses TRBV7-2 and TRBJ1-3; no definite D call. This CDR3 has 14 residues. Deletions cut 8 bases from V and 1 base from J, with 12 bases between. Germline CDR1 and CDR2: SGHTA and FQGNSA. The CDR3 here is CASGGRRSGNTIYF. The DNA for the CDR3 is TGTGCCAGCGGAGGGCGGCGTTCTGGAAACACCATATATTTT.

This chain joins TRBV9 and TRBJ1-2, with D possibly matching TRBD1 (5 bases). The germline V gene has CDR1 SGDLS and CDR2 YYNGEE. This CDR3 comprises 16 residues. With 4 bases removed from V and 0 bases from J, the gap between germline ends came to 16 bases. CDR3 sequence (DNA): TGTGCCAGCAGCCCCCTCAGTGACAGCCCTAACTATGGCTACACCTTC. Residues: CASSPLSDSPNYGYTF.

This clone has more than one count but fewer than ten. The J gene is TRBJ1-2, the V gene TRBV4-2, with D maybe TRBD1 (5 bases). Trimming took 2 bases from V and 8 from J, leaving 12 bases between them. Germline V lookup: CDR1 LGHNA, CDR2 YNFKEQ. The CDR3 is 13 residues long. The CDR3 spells CASSQSGAYGYTF. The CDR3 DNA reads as TGTGCCAGCAGCCAAAGTGGGGCCTACGGCTACACCTTC.

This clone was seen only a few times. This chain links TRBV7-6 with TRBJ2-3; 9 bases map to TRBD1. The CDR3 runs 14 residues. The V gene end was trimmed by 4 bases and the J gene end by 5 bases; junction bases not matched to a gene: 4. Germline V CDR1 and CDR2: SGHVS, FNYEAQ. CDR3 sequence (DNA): TGTGCCAGCAGCTCGACAGGGGGTAAAGATACGCAGTATTTT. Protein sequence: CASSSTGGKDTQYF.

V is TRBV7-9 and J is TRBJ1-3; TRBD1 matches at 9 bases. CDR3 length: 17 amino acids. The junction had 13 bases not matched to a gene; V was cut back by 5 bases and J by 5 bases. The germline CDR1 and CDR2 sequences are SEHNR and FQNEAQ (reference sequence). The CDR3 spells CASSVRANRGRRNTIYF. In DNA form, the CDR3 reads TGTGCCAGCAGCGTACGGGCGAACAGGGGGCGGAGAAACACCATATATTTT.

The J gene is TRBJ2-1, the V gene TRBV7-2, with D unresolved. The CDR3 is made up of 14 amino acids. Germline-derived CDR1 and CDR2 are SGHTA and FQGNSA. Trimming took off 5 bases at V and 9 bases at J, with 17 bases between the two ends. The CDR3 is CASSTFLRGSEQFF. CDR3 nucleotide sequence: TGTGCCAGCAGCACTTTCCTTCGAGGTAGTGAGCAGTTCTTC.

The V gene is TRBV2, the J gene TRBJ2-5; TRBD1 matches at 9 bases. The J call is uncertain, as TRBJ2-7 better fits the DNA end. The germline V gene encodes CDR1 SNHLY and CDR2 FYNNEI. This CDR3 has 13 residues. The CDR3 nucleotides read TGTGCCAGCAAGGGGGACAGGGCCTACGAGCAGTACTTC. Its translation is CASKGDRAYEQYF.

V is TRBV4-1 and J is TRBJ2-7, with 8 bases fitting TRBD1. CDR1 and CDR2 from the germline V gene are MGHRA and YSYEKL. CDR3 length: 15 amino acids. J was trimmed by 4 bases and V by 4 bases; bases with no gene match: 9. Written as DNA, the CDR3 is TGCGCCAGCAGCCGGACTACCGGGGACAGGTACGAGCAGTACTTC. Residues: CASSRTTGDRYEQYF.

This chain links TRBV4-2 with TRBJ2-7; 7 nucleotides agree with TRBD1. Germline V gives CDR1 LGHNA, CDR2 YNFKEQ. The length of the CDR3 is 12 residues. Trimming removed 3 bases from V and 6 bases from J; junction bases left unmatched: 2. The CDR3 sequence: CASSHKGAEQYF. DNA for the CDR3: TGTGCCAGCAGCCACAAGGGGGCCGAGCAGTACTTC.

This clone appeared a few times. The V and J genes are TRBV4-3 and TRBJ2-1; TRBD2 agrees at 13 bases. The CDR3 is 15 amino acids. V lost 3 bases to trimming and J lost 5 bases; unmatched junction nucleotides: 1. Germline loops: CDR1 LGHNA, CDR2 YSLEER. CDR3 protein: CASSQGTSGDNEQFF. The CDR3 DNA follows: TGCGCCAGCAGCCAGGGGACTAGCGGGGACAATGAGCAGTTCTTC.

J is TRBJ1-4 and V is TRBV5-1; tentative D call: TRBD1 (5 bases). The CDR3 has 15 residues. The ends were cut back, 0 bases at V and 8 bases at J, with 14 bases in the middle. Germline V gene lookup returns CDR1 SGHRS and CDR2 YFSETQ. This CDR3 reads CASSLGVGLEEKLFF. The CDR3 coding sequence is TGCGCCAGCAGCTTGGGGGTGGGGCTCGAGGAAAAACTGTTTTTT.

CDR3 region: CASSEIGVYGYTF. CDR3 nucleotide sequence: TGTGCCAGCAGTGAAATAGGGGTGTATGGCTACACCTTC. The J gene is TRBJ1-2, the V gene TRBV6-1; a weak D match, TRBD1 (5 bases). Germline V gives CDR1 MNHNS, CDR2 SASEGT. The CDR3 is 13 amino acids. The V gene lost 2 bases and the J gene lost 5 bases, with 9 bases spanning the gap.

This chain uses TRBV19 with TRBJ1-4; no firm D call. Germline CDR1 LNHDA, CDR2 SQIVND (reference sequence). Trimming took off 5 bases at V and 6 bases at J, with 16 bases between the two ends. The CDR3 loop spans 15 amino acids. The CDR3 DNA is TGTGCCAGTAGTGCAGGAGATAGAGGGTATGAAAAACTGTTTTTT. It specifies CASSAGDRGYEKLFF.

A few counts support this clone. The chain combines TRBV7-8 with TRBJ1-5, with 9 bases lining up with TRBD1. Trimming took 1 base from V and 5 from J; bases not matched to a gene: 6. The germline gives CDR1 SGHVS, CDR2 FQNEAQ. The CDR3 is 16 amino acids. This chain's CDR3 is CASSLEQGAFDQPQHF. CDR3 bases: TGTGCCAGCAGCTTAGAACAGGGGGCTTTCGATCAGCCCCAGCATTTT.

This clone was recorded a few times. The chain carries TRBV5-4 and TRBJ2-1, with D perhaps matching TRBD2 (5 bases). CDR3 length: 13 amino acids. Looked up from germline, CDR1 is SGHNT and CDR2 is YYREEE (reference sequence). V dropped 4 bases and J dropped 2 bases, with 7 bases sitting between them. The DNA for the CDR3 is TGTGCCAGCAGCCCCGGGACCTACAATGAGCAGTTCTTC. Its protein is CASSPGTYNEQFF.

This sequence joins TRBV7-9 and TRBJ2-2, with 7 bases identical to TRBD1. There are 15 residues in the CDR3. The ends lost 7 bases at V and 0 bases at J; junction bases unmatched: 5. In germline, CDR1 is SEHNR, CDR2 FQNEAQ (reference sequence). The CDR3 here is CASKTGTANTGELFF. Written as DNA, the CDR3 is TGTGCCAGCAAAACCGGGACAGCGAACACCGGGGAGCTGTTTTTT.

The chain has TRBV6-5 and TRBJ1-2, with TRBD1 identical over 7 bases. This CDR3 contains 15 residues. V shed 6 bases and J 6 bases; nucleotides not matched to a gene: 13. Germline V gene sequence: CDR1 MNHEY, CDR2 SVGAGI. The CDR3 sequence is CASSLMTGSVNGYTF. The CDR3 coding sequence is TGTGCCAGCAGCCTCATGACAGGGAGTGTGAATGGCTACACCTTC.

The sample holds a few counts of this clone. The CDR3 spells CASSPGLAGGSTYEQYF. The CDR3 DNA sequence: TGTGCCAGCAGTCCTGGGCTAGCGGGGGGTAGCACCTACGAGCAGTACTTC. V gene TRBV27 combines with J gene TRBJ2-7; 11 positions match TRBD2. J lost 2 bases, V lost 5 bases, and 11 bases had no gene match. Germline CDR1 MNHEY, CDR2 SMNVEV (reference sequence). This CDR3 spans 17 amino acids.

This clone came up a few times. CDR3 loop: CASSLSVGGPNEQFF. CDR3 nucleotides: TGTGCCAGCAGCTTAAGTGTGGGGGGGCCCAATGAGCAGTTCTTC. The chain uses TRBV7-2 and TRBJ2-1, with D possibly TRBD2 on 7 matching bases. Germline CDR1 reads SGHTA; CDR2 reads FQGNSA. CDR3 size: 15 residues. V was shortened by 2 bases and J by 6 bases, with 14 bases between the two germline ends.

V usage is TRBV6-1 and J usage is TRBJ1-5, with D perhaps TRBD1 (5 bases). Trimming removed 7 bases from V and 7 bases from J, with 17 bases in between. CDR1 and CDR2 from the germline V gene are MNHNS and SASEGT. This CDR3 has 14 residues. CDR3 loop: CASITRDFGQPQHF. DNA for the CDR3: TGTGCCAGCATTACCAGGGATTTCGGCCAGCCCCAGCATTTT.

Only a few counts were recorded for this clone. CDR3 protein: CASSPRTGLNTEAFF. CDR3 bases: TGTGCCAGCAGTCCTCGGACAGGCTTGAACACTGAAGCTTTCTTT. The chain is built from TRBV27 and TRBJ1-1, with TRBD1 identical over 7 bases. Germline CDR1 reads MNHEY; CDR2 reads SMNVEV (reference sequence). The V gene end was trimmed by 5 bases and the J gene end by 0 bases; junction bases not matched to a gene: 6. The CDR3 is 15 residues long.

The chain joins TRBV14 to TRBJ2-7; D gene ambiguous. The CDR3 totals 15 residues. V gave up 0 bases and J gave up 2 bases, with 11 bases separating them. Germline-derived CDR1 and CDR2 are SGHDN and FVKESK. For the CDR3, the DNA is TGTGCCAGCAGCCAAGAAGTCCGCGGAACCTACGAGCAGTACTTC. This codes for CASSQEVRGTYEQYF.

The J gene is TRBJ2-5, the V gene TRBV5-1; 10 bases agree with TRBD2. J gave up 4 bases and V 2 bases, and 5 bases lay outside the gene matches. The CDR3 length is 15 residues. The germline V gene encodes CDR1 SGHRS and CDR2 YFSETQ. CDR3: CASSLAGGLLETQYF. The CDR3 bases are TGCGCCAGCAGCTTAGCGGGGGGGCTTTTAGAGACCCAGTACTTC.